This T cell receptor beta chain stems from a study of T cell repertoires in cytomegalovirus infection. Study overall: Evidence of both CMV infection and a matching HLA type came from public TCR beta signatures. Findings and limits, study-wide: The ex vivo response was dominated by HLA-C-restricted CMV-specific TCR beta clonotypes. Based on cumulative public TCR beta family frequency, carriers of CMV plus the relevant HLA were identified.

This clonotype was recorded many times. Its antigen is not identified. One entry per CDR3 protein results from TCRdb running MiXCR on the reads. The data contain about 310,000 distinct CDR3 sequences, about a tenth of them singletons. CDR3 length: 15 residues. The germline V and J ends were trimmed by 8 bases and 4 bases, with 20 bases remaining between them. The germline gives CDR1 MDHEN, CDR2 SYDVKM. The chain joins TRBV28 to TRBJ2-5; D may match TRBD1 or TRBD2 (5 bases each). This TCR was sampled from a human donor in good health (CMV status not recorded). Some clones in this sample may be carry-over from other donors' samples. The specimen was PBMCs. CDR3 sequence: CASQAPLGAGETQYF. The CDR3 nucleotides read TGTGCCAGCCAAGCACCCCTCGGGGCCGGAGAGACCCAGTACTTC.